The 4 T cell receptor beta chains presented below share a single source sample, sequenced in a study of cytomegalovirus exposure and HLA in healthy donors (dated by TCRdb to 2015 to 2018). Library creation used the immunoSEQ multiplex PCR assay. TCRdb limited this immuneACCESS table to in-frame rearrangements with V and J called. A share of clones is missing; checked studies link under half to unresolved V genes, and the rest is unexplained. The sample table shows about 160,000 clones, and roughly nine tenths are seen once. The top ten constitute around 10% of the sample. Material: PBMCs. These receptors came from a young woman in good health and CMV-seropositive.

This clone was detected once. This chain links TRBV6-1 with TRBJ1-5; 9 bases are a match to TRBD1. CDR3 length: 15 residues. The ends lost 6 bases at V and 8 bases at J; junction bases unmatched: 11. Looked up from germline, CDR1 is MNHNS and CDR2 is SASEGT. The CDR3 DNA reads TGTGCCAGCAGAGAACCGGGACAGGGACGAAAGCCCCAGCATTTT. It encodes CASREPGQGRKPQHF.

V gene TRBV5-4 combines with J gene TRBJ1-3, with D tentatively TRBD1 (6 bases). CDR3 size: 16 residues. Germline values: CDR1 SGHNT, CDR2 YYREEE (reference sequence). Trimming cost V 0 bases and J 4 bases, with 14 bases left between them. Here the CDR3 reads CASSLATGLGGNTIYF. DNA for the CDR3: TGTGCCAGCAGCTTGGCCACAGGGCTAGGGGGAAACACCATATATTTT.

The V call is TRBV5-1, the J call TRBJ1-2; TRBD1 agrees at 7 bases. Germline loops: CDR1 SGHRS, CDR2 YFSETQ. V lost 0 bases to trimming and J lost 1 base; unmatched junction nucleotides: 9. The CDR3 has 17 amino acids. CDR3 DNA sequence: TGCGCCAGCAGCTTGGCCGTTAGGACAGGCAGTAACTATGGCTACACCTTC. Translation: CASSLAVRTGSNYGYTF.

This chain uses TRBV19 with TRBJ2-7; the match to TRBD1 covers 7 bases. Germline CDR1 reads LNHDA; CDR2 reads SQIVND (reference sequence). The CDR3 has 13 amino acids. Trimming cost V 5 bases and J 6 bases; bases outside gene matches: 7. CDR3 nucleotide sequence: TGTGCCAGTAGTGCAAAACAGGGGAGCGAGCAGTACTTC. Its translation: CASSAKQGSEQYF.